These T cell receptor beta chains were read from a single sample in a study of T cells in Graves' hyperthyroidism and ophthalmopathy. MiXCR, run by TCRdb on the multiplex PCR reads, gives a single entry per CDR3 protein. The sample holds nearly 600,000 distinct CDR3 sequences, approximately 15% seen once. The sample consisted of blood. The receptors originated from a woman between 18 and 29 years old with Graves' ophthalmopathy. The CDR3 runs from the conserved cysteine through the conserved F or W. Each record gives: J gene, V gene, CDR3 length, CDR3 protein.

j_gene: TRBJ2-5; v_gene: TRBV20-1; len: 16; CDR3aa: CSAYHRQGGSGETQYF
j_gene: TRBJ1-4; v_gene: TRBV29-1; len: 12; CDR3aa: CSVERQGEKLFF
j_gene: TRBJ2-3; v_gene: TRBV15; len: 16; CDR3aa: CATSTGLAGRTDTQYF
j_gene: TRBJ2-2; v_gene: TRBV18; len: 16; CDR3aa: CASSSIPIGDTGELFF
j_gene: TRBJ1-1; v_gene: TRBV4-1; len: 17; CDR3aa: CASSQIGRGRQGTEAFF
j_gene: TRBJ2-1; v_gene: TRBV6-1; len: 14; CDR3aa: CASTPVGVYNEQFF
j_gene: TRBJ1-5; v_gene: TRBV7-9; len: 15; CDR3aa: CASSPRGQGYQPQHF
j_gene: TRBJ1-2; v_gene: TRBV29-1; len: 13; CDR3aa: CSVEPAGDYGYTF
j_gene: TRBJ2-2; v_gene: TRBV28; len: 18; CDR3aa: CASSLFSGRRRDTGELFF
j_gene: TRBJ2-7; v_gene: TRBV6-1; len: 14; CDR3aa: CASSEGGAPYEQYF
j_gene: TRBJ2-1; v_gene: TRBV6-6; len: 17; CDR3aa: CASSYSYLAGVGNEQFF
j_gene: TRBJ2-7; v_gene: TRBV5-6; len: 13; CDR3aa: CASSTNRAYEQYF
j_gene: TRBJ1-5; v_gene: TRBV18; len: 16; CDR3aa: CASSPGDRYGNQPQHF
j_gene: TRBJ2-3; v_gene: TRBV4-2; len: 18; CDR3aa: CASSQDLLAGPSTDTQYF
j_gene: TRBJ2-7; v_gene: TRBV5-1; len: 18; CDR3aa: CASSWGFGLAGWSYEQYF
j_gene: TRBJ1-1; v_gene: TRBV7-3; len: 15; CDR3aa: CASSTTGQLNTEAFF
j_gene: TRBJ2-7; v_gene: TRBV10-3; len: 15; CDR3aa: CVISRGDRVIYEQYF
j_gene: TRBJ2-1; v_gene: TRBV4-1; len: 16; CDR3aa: CASSPLPGEIYNEQFF
j_gene: TRBJ2-1; v_gene: TRBV12-3/TRBV12-4; len: 15; CDR3aa: CASSLAATSYNEQFF
j_gene: TRBJ2-7; v_gene: TRBV7-2; len: 13; CDR3aa: CASSFGPSYEQYF
j_gene: TRBJ2-1; v_gene: TRBV5-8; len: 17; CDR3aa: CASSHPRGWEGPNEQFF
j_gene: TRBJ2-1; v_gene: TRBV6-2/TRBV6-3; len: 16; CDR3aa: CASSFPLGASYYEQFF
j_gene: TRBJ1-2; v_gene: TRBV7-2; len: 15; CDR3aa: CASSVPGRVNYGYTF
j_gene: TRBJ2-3; v_gene: TRBV7-3; len: 18; CDR3aa: CASSPGQTLLPSTDTQYF
j_gene: TRBJ2-2; v_gene: TRBV6-1; len: 14; CDR3aa: CASSGQGAVGELFF
j_gene: TRBJ2-1; v_gene: TRBV5-5; len: 16; CDR3aa: CASSPSTSGRMNEQFF
j_gene: TRBJ2-7; v_gene: TRBV18; len: 15; CDR3aa: CASSPPSDRGHEQYF
j_gene: TRBJ1-1; v_gene: TRBV19; len: 12; CDR3aa: CASKAGASEAFF
j_gene: TRBJ2-7; v_gene: TRBV11-2; len: 13; CDR3aa: CASSPNQRGEQYF
j_gene: TRBJ1-5; v_gene: TRBV29-1; len: 15; CDR3aa: CSGLGGTADRKPQHF
j_gene: TRBJ2-6; v_gene: TRBV7-3; len: 18; CDR3aa: CASSPITTGRYGANVLTF
j_gene: TRBJ1-2; v_gene: TRBV19; len: 16; CDR3aa: CASSTTPPAGNYGYTF
j_gene: TRBJ1-2; v_gene: TRBV9; len: 16; CDR3aa: CASSVEGRITGYGYTF
j_gene: TRBJ2-2; v_gene: TRBV20-1; len: 12; CDR3aa: CSARPGPGEPFF
j_gene: TRBJ2-5; v_gene: TRBV29-1; len: 15; CDR3aa: CSVEGQGAKQETQYF
j_gene: TRBJ1-4; v_gene: TRBV6-1; len: 14; CDR3aa: CASSGTPGWEKLFF
j_gene: TRBJ2-7; v_gene: TRBV28; len: 14; CDR3aa: CASSPSAQPYEQYF
j_gene: TRBJ1-2; v_gene: TRBV5-8; len: 17; CDR3aa: CASSSRGGDCCDYGYTF
j_gene: TRBJ1-1; v_gene: TRBV18; len: 15; CDR3aa: CASSLLGAADTEAFF
j_gene: TRBJ1-1; v_gene: TRBV9; len: 17; CDR3aa: CASSGNSFRGSNTEAFF
j_gene: TRBJ2-7; v_gene: TRBV14; len: 15; CDR3aa: CASSQGGSPGNEQYF
j_gene: TRBJ2-5; v_gene: TRBV4-3; len: 9; CDR3aa: CASGGTQYF
j_gene: TRBJ1-4; v_gene: TRBV6-1; len: 16; CDR3aa: CASSPNRQGVGEKLFF
j_gene: TRBJ2-1; v_gene: TRBV11-2; len: 15; CDR3aa: CASSTGLAAYNEQFF
j_gene: TRBJ2-5; v_gene: TRBV20-1; len: 15; CDR3aa: CSVTDQTSAQETQYF
j_gene: TRBJ2-7; v_gene: TRBV6-1; len: 12; CDR3aa: CAAKGLPYEQYF
j_gene: TRBJ1-1; v_gene: TRBV5-8; len: 14; CDR3aa: CASSLDGAQTEAFF
j_gene: TRBJ2-3; v_gene: TRBV20-1; len: 13; CDR3aa: CSARPRGTDTQYF
j_gene: TRBJ2-7; v_gene: TRBV29-1; len: 13; CDR3aa: CSVEASGSYEQYF
j_gene: TRBJ1-1; v_gene: TRBV7-8; len: 15; CDR3aa: CASSLLQQGRTEAFF
j_gene: TRBJ1-6; v_gene: TRBV6-1; len: 14; CDR3aa: CASRDSSYNSPLHF